This T cell receptor beta chain derives from a study of breast tumors, draining lymph nodes, adjacent tissues. Germline V gene data show CDR1 as SGHAT and CDR2 as FQNNGV. The CDR3 contains 17 residues. V shed 1 base and J 7 bases; nucleotides not matched to a gene: 12. TCRdb reanalysed the multiplex PCR reads using MiXCR and keeps one entry per CDR3 protein. This sample has about 230,000 distinct CDR3 sequences, with about 30% found just once. This clonotype was observed many times. Breast cancer patients provided tissue from their axillary draining lymph nodes. The V call is TRBV11-2, the J call TRBJ2-3, with 9 nucleotides matching TRBD2. This receptor was taken from a female donor with breast cancer. Some clones in this sample may be carry-over from other donors' samples. Material for sequencing was axillary lymph node tissue. Here the CDR3 reads CASSLGGSGRQPYTQYF. The CDR3, as DNA: TGTGCCAGCAGCTTAGGGGGGAGCGGGAGGCAACCTTATACGCAGTATTTT.